Below are 8 T cell receptor beta chains sequenced from a single sample in a study of shared clonotypes between healthy human individuals. Measured with immunoSEQ multiplex PCR; TCRdb has only the in-frame clones, and not every one. Counted here are 2 million to 2.5 million clones, 92% occurring once; the ten biggest clones make up more than 0.35%. Sequenced material: naive CD4+ T cells from PBMCs. The subset is: CD45RA+ positively selected. These receptors came from a man in his late teens or twenties in good health. Some clones in this sample may be carry-over from other donors' samples.

The chain links TRBV28 to TRBJ2-7; D gene ambiguous. Between the trimmed V and J ends, which lost 7 bases and 5 bases, there was a span of 21 bases. The germline CDR1 and CDR2 sequences are MDHEN and SYDVKM. There are 15 residues in the CDR3. CDR3 residues: CASTFPGLSGNEQYF. In DNA, the CDR3 is TGTGCCAGCACTTTTCCGGGTCTCAGTGGTAACGAGCAGTACTTC.

This chain joins TRBV5-1 and TRBJ1-4; D unresolved. V dropped 1 base and J dropped 0 bases, with 10 bases sitting between them. CDR3 length: 16 amino acids. Germline loops: CDR1 SGHRS, CDR2 YFSETQ. CDR3 coding DNA: TGCGCCAGCAGCTTGACGGGTACCGCAACTAATGAAAAACTGTTTTTT. Protein: CASSLTGTATNEKLFF.

The J gene is TRBJ2-3, the V gene TRBV10-3, with a possible D match to TRBD1 (6 bases). Germline V gene sequence: CDR1 ENHRY, CDR2 SYGVKD. The CDR3 runs 18 residues. V was shortened by 3 bases and J by 0 bases, with 19 bases between the two germline ends. As DNA, the CDR3 is TGTGCCATCAGTGATCATGGACAGCCCTCCTTCAGCACAGATACGCAGTATTTT. This sequence encodes CAISDHGQPSFSTDTQYF.

This chain uses TRBV7-9 with TRBJ1-4; 10 bases are a match to TRBD1. The CDR3 is made up of 17 amino acids. V lost 5 bases, J lost 0 bases, and 6 bases stayed unmatched. Per the germline V gene, CDR1 is SEHNR and CDR2 is FQNEAQ (reference sequence). CDR3 sequence: CASSPGQGVSTNEKLFF. The CDR3 bases are TGTGCCAGCAGCCCCGGACAGGGGGTCTCAACTAATGAAAAACTGTTTTTT.

V is TRBV15 and J is TRBJ1-2, with 8 bases identical to TRBD1. Trimming removed 0 bases from V and 4 bases from J; junction bases left unmatched: 1. The CDR3 covers 14 residues. The germline CDR1 and CDR2 sequences are LNHNV and YYDKDF (reference sequence). The CDR3 protein is CATSREGTGYGYTF. For the CDR3, the DNA is TGTGCCACCAGCAGAGAAGGGACAGGCTATGGCTACACCTTC.

In DNA, the CDR3 is TGTGCCAGCAGCTTATCTGGAGGGAGAAATGAAAAACTGTTTTTT. This gives the protein CASSLSGGRNEKLFF. The chain combines TRBV11-2 with TRBJ1-4, with unresolved D. In germline, CDR1 is SGHAT, CDR2 FQNNGV. The germline V and J ends were trimmed by 2 bases and 5 bases, with 12 bases remaining between them. This CDR3 contains 15 residues.

The chain uses TRBV5-1 and TRBJ2-6; 9 bases fit TRBD1. The junction had 7 bases not matched to a gene; V was cut back by 3 bases and J by 3 bases. From germline, CDR1 is SGHRS and CDR2 YFSETQ. The CDR3 runs 17 residues. CDR3 sequence reads: CASSWIGQGSGANVLTF. The CDR3 coding sequence is TGCGCCAGCAGCTGGATAGGACAGGGGAGTGGGGCCAACGTCCTGACTTTC.

This sequence joins TRBV19 and TRBJ1-1; D remains unclear. The CDR3 is made up of 14 amino acids. V lost 8 bases to trimming and J lost 0 bases, with 13 bases between them. Per the germline V gene, CDR1 is LNHDA and CDR2 is SQIVND (reference sequence). CDR3 loop: CASAIVGVNTEAFF. The CDR3 nucleotides are TGTGCCAGTGCAATCGTGGGAGTGAACACTGAAGCTTTCTTT. The variable domain in full, completed from reference TRBV19 and TRBJ1-1, reads DGGITQSPKYLFRKEGQNVTLSCEQNLNHDAMYWYRQDPGQGLRLIYYSQIVNDFQKGDIAEGYSVSREKKESFPLTVTSAQKNPTAFYLCASAIVGVNTEAFFGQGTRLTVV.